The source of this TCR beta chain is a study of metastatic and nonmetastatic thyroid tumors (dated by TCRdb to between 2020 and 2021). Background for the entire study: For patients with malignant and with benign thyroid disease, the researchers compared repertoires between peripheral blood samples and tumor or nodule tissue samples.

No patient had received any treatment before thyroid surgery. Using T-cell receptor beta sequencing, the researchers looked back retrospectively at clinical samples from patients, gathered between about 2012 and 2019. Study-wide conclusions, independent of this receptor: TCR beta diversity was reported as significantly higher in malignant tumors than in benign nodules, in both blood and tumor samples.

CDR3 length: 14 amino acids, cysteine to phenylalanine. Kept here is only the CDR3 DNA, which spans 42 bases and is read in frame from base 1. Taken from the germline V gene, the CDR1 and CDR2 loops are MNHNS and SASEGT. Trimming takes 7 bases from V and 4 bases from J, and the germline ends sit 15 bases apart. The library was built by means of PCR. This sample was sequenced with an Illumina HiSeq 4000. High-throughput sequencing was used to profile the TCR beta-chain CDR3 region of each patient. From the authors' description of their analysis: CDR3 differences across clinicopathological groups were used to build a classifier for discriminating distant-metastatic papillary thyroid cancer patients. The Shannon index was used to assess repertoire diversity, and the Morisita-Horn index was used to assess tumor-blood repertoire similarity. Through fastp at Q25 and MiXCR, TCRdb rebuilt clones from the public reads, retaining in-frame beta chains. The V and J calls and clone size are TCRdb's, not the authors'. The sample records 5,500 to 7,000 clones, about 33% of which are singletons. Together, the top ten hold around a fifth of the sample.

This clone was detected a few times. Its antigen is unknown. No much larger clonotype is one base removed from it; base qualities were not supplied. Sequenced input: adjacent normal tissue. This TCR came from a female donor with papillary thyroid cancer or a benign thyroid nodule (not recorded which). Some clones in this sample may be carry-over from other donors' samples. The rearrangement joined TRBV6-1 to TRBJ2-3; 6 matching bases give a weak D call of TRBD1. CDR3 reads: CASTRAGEADTQYF. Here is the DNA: TGTGCCAGCACCCGGGCAGGGGAAGCAGATACGCAGTATTTT.